Sequencing of this T cell receptor beta chain was carried out in a study of long-term antiretroviral therapy in people with HIV. Points from the study as a whole: Blood sampling spanned 2004 to 2017, possibly under older ART regimens.

The CDR3 extends over 16 amino acids. Version v3.0 of the immunoSEQ assay was performed at survey level. The protocol was immunoSEQ multiplex PCR, while the TCRdb copy is restricted to in-frame clones and leaves out a portion. Seen here are over 20,000 clones, 84% observed once, and the top ten hold about 18%. On this clone itself: Its matching antigen is unknown.

V is TRBV21-1 and J is TRBJ1-5; TRBD1, the D gene given by the table, was not confirmed from the DNA. TRBV21-1 is recorded as a pseudogene. This receptor was taken from a man aged 18 to 35 with HIV. This sample comprised unsorted PBMCs, obtained 0.1 years before starting antiretroviral therapy. CDR3 sequence: CASSKEGTGGNQPQHF. CDR3 DNA: TGTGCCAGCAGCAAAGAGGGGACAGGGGGCAATCAGCCCCAGCATTTT.